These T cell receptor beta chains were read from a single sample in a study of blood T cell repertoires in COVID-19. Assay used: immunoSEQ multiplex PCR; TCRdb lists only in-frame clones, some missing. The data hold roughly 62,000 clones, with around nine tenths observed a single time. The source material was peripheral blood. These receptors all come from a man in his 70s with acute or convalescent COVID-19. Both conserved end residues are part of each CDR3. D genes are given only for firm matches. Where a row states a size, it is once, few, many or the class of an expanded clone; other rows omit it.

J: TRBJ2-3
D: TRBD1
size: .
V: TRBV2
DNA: TGTGCCAGCAGCGGACAGGGGTCCCCCACAGATACGCAGTATTTT
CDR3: CASSGQGSPTDTQYF

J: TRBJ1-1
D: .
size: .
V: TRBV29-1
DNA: TGCAGCGTGGCGACCGTTATGAACAGGAGAGCTTTCTTT
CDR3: CSVATVMNRRAFF

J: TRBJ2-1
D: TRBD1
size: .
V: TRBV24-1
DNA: TGTGCCACCAGTGTGGGACAGGGGAGGGGTGAGCAGTTCTTC
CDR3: CATSVGQGRGEQFF

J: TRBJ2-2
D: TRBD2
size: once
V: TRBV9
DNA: TGTGCCAGCAGCGTAGAAACGGGGGGGTTCACCGGGGAGCTGTTTTTT
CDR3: CASSVETGGFTGELFF

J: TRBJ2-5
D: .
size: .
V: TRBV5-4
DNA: TGTGCCAGCAGCTACCGGGGAGAGACCCAGTACTTC
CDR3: CASSYRGETQYF

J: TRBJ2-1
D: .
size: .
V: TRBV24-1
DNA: TGTGCCACCAGTGATTTAGAGGCAGCTTCCTACAATGAGCAGTTCTTC
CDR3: CATSDLEAASYNEQFF

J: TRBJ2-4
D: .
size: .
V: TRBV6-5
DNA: TGTGCCAGCAGTTCCCTCCAGGGATACATTCAGTACTTC
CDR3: CASSSLQGYIQYF

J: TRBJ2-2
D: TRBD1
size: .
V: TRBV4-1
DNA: TGCGCCAGCAGCCACCCGGGACAGCTGAACACCGGGGAGCTGTTTTTT
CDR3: CASSHPGQLNTGELFF

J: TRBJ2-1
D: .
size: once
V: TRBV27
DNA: TGTGCCAGCAGTTTTCGGGAATTGAGGAACAATGAGCAGTTCTTC
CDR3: CASSFRELRNNEQFF

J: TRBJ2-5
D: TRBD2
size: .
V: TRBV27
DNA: TGTGCCAGCAGACTCCAGACTAGCGGAGGACGGGAGACCCAGTACTTC
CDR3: CASRLQTSGGRETQYF

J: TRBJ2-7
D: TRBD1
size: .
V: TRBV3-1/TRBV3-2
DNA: TGTGCCAGCAGCCAAGTACCGGAAGGGGGCCACCGGGTCGAGCAGTACTTC
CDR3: CASSQVPEGGHRVEQYF

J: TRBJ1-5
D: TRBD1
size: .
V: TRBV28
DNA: TGTGCCACCAGAGGGGATCGGGACAGGGATTGGTCTCAGCCCCAGCATTTT
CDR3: CATRGDRDRDWSQPQHF

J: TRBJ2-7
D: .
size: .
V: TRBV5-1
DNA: TGCGCCAGCAGCTTGGGCGGGGGCCGTACTTCCCCCATGGGTCGAAAGGAGCAGTACTTC
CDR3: CASSLGGGRTSPMGRKEQYF

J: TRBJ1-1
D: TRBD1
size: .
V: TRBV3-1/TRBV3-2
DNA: TGTGCCAGCAGCCAAGGGACAGGGACAGGGGAAGCTTTCTTT
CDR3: CASSQGTGTGEAFF

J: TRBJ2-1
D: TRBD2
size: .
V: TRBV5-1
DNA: TGCGCCAGCAGCCCGCGGGCTAGCGGGGACAATGAGCAGTTCTTC
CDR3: CASSPRASGDNEQFF

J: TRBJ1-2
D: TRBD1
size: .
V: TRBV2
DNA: TGTGCCAGCAGACCCAACGGGGGACAGTTTAAAGGTGGCTACACCTTC
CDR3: CASRPNGGQFKGGYTF

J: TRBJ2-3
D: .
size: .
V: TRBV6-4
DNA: TGTGCCAGCAGTGAATTTTCTAACACAGATACGCAGTATTTT
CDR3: CASSEFSNTDTQYF

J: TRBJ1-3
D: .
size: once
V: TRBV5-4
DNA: TGTGCCAGCAGCTTGCAACAGGGTATGAACACCATATATTTT
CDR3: CASSLQQGMNTIYF

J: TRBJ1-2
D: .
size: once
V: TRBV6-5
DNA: TGTGCCAGCTTCCCGACAGGAGCTGGCTACACCTTC
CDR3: CASFPTGAGYTF

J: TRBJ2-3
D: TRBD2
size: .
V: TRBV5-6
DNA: TGTGCCAGCAGCCACCAGCGGGGGGGCTACACAGATACGCAGTATTTT
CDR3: CASSHQRGGYTDTQYF

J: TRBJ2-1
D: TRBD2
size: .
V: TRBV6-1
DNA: TGTGCCAGCAGTGAAAGCGGGGGGGAGTACAATGAGCAGTTCTTC
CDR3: CASSESGGEYNEQFF

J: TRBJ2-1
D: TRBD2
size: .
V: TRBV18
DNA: TGTGCCAGCTCACCTCGGGGGGGCGGCGAGCAGTTCTTC
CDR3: CASSPRGGGEQFF

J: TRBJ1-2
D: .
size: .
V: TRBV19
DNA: TGTGCCAGCTCGAACGGGATTTATGGCTACACCTTC
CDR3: CASSNGIYGYTF

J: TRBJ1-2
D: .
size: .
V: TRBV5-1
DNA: TGCGCCAGCAGCCCCGGACAGCTTAACTATGGCTACACCTTC
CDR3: CASSPGQLNYGYTF

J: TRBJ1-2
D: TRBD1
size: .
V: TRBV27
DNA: TGTGCCAGCAGTTTAGAGGGACAGGCGATGTATGGCTACACCTTC
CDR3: CASSLEGQAMYGYTF

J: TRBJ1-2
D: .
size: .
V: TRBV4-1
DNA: TGCGCCAGCAGCCAAGATCCCCAGGGTAACTATGGCTACACCTTC
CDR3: CASSQDPQGNYGYTF

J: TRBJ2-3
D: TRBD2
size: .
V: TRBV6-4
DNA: TGTGCCAGCTTCAGAGCGGGGGGCACAGATACGCAGTATTTT
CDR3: CASFRAGGTDTQYF

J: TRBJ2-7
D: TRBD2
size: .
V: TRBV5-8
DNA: TGTGCCAGCAGCTTGAAGGGACTAGCGGGTGAGGAGCAGTACTTC
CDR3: CASSLKGLAGEEQYF

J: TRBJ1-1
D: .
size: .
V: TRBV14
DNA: TGTGCCAGCAGCCAAGTAAGAAACTCCATGAACACTGAAGCTTTCTTT
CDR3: CASSQVRNSMNTEAFF

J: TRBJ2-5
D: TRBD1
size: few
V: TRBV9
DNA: TGTGCCAGCAGCCCTCGGGACAGGCGGGAGACCCAGTACTTC
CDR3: CASSPRDRRETQYF

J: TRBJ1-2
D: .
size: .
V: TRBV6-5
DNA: TGTGCCAGCAGACCCCACACGGGACTCTTAGGCTACACCTTC
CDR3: CASRPHTGLLGYTF

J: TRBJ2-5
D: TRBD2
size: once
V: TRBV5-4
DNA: TGTGCCAGCAGCTCAGGGACTAGGGGGACCCAGTACTTC
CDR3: CASSSGTRGTQYF

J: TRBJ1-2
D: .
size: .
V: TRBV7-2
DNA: TGTGCCAGCAGCAAAAGCGAACAGGGCATATTTGGCTACACCTTC
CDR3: CASSKSEQGIFGYTF

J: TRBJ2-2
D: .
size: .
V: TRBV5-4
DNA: TGTGCCAGCAGCCTAGAGTACCAGGAGCTGTTTTTT
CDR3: CASSLEYQELFF

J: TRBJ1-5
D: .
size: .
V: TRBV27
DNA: TGTGCCAGCAGTAATACAGGGTTCAGTCAGCCCCAGCATTTT
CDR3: CASSNTGFSQPQHF

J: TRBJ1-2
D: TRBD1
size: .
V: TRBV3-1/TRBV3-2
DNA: TGTGCCAGTAACCCAGGGGGCGACTATGGCTACACCTTC
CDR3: CASNPGGDYGYTF

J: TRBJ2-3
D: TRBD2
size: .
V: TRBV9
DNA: TGTGCCAGCAGCGGGACTAGCGGGGGAGATACGCAGTATTTT
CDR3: CASSGTSGGDTQYF

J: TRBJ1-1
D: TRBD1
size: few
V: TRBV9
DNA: TGTGCCAGCAGCTCCTGGACAGGAAACACTGAAGCTTTCTTT
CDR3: CASSSWTGNTEAFF

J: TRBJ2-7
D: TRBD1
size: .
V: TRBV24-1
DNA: TGTGCCACCAGTGGAGAACAGGGGGCTGGCTACGAGCAGTACTTC
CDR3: CATSGEQGAGYEQYF

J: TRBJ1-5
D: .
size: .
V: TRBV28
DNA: TGTGCCAGCAACCTAGACAGGAGCAATCAGCCCCAGCATTTT
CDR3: CASNLDRSNQPQHF